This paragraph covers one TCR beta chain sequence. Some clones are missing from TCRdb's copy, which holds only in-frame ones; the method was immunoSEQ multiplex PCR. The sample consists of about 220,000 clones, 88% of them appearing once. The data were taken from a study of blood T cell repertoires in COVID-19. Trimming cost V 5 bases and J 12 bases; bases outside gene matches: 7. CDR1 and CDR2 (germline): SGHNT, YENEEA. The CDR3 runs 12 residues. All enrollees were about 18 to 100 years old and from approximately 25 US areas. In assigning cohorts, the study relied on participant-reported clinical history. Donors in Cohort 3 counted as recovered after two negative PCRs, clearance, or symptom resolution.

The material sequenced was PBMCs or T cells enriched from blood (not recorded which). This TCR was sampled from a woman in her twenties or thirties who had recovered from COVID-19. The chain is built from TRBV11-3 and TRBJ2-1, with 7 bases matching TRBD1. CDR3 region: CASSKTGSRQFF. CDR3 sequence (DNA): TGTGCCAGCAGCAAGACAGGGAGTCGGCAGTTCTTC.